Each of the 15 T cell receptor beta chains below was sequenced from the same sample in a study of shared clonotypes between healthy human individuals. Profiled with immunoSEQ multiplex PCR; TCRdb holds only in-frame clones, not every one. The table has some 2,000,000 clones, approximately 96% seen once. The specimen was naive CD4+ T cells sorted from blood. Regarding subset: CD45RA+ positively selected. These receptors were taken from a man aged 18 to 30 in good health.

The V call is TRBV29-1, the J call TRBJ2-1; D not resolved. The CDR3 consists of 15 residues. The germline V gene has CDR1 SQVTM and CDR2 ANQGSEA. Trimming removed 1 base from V and 3 bases from J, with 13 bases in between. This CDR3 is CSVEVWVRDYNEQFF. In DNA form, the CDR3 reads TGCAGCGTTGAAGTTTGGGTTAGGGACTACAATGAGCAGTTCTTC.

V usage is TRBV11-1 and J usage is TRBJ2-5, with 7 bases identical to TRBD1. Germline trimming cut 6 bases from V and 5 bases from J; bases unmatched to any gene: 6. Germline assignment: CDR1 SGHAT and CDR2 FQDESV (reference sequence). This CDR3 is 13 amino acids long. CDR3 in amino acids: CASSGQAGETQYF. The CDR3 DNA reads as TGTGCCAGCAGTGGACAGGCAGGGGAGACCCAGTACTTC.

V usage is TRBV11-2 and J usage is TRBJ2-3; the match to TRBD2 covers 7 bases. CDR3 length: 16 amino acids. CDR1 and CDR2 from the germline V gene are SGHAT and FQNNGV. The junction had 9 bases not matched to a gene; V was cut back by 1 base and J by 5 bases. CDR3 bases: TGTGCCAGCAGCTTAGTTGGCGGGAGTAGTGGAGATACGCAGTATTTT. It codes for CASSLVGGSSGDTQYF.

This clone was recorded once. The chain employs TRBV19 and TRBJ2-5; D possibly corresponds to TRBD2 (5 bases). Per the germline V gene, CDR1 is LNHDA and CDR2 is SQIVND (reference sequence). Trimming pared 6 bases from V and 2 bases from J, leaving 10 bases between. The CDR3 runs to 13 residues. This CDR3 is CASSRAGQETQYF. DNA for the CDR3: TGTGCCAGTAGCCGGGCGGGTCAAGAGACCCAGTACTTC.

The chain's CDR3 is CASSFGRGGRTDTQYF. The CDR3 DNA follows: TGTGCCAGCAGTTTCGGCAGGGGGGGGCGCACAGATACGCAGTATTTT. The rearrangement joins TRBV6-5 to TRBJ2-3; D could derive from TRBD1 or TRBD2 (7 bases each). The CDR3 is 16 amino acids. Trimming left V 4 bases short and J 1 base short, with 15 bases between. Germline V gene data show CDR1 as MNHEY and CDR2 as SVGAGI.

The chain is built from TRBV30 and TRBJ2-7; 10 nucleotides agree with TRBD2. Germline assignment: CDR1 GTSNPN and CDR2 SVGIG (reference sequence). Trimming at V came to 5 bases and at J to 3 bases, leaving 13 bases not matched to a gene. This CDR3 spans 16 amino acids. This chain's CDR3 is CAWVPQAGGLGYEQYF. In DNA, the CDR3 is TGTGCCTGGGTCCCTCAAGCGGGAGGGCTCGGCTACGAGCAGTACTTC.

The genes are TRBV5-4 and TRBJ1-6; D is uncertain. Trimming stripped 1 base from V and 7 bases from J, with 9 bases between. Germline-derived CDR1 and CDR2 are SGHNT and YYREEE (reference sequence). The CDR3 is 14 amino acids. The CDR3 spells CASSLSQANSPLHF. CDR3 sequence (DNA): TGTGCCAGCAGCTTGAGTCAGGCGAATTCACCCCTCCACTTT.

The CDR3 here is CASSLGGTGKSPLHF. The DNA for the CDR3 is TGTGCCAGCAGCTTGGGCGGGACAGGGAAGTCACCCCTCCACTTT. V is TRBV5-4 and J is TRBJ1-6; 9 bases agree with TRBD1. The germline V gene encodes CDR1 SGHNT and CDR2 YYREEE (reference sequence). V lost 0 bases and J lost 10; bases outside the gene matches: 5. CDR3 length: 15 amino acids.

This rearrangement joins TRBV11-3 to TRBJ1-1; 8 bases match TRBD1. CDR3 length: 15 amino acids. With V trimmed by 5 bases and J by 4 bases, 9 bases remained unmatched. The V gene's germline CDR1 is SGHNT and CDR2 YENEEA. CDR3: CASSPRQGLGTEAFF. CDR3 bases: TGTGCCAGCAGCCCCAGACAGGGGCTGGGCACTGAAGCTTTCTTT. Using reference TRBV11-3 and TRBJ1-1 for the parts outside the CDR3, the full variable domain is EAGVVQSPRYKIIEKKQPVAFWCNPISGHNTLYWYLQNLGQGPELLIRYENEEAVDDSQLPKDRFSAERLKGVDSTLKIQPAELGDSAVYLCASSPRQGLGTEAFFGQGTRLTVV.

The gene calls are TRBV5-6 and TRBJ2-7; D is undetermined. The CDR3 is 17 residues long. CDR1 SGHDT and CDR2 YYEEEE come from the germline V gene. Trimming took off 0 bases at V and 2 bases at J, with 18 bases between the two ends. The CDR3 spells CASSLVAPLDITYEQYF. The CDR3 nucleotides read TGTGCCAGCAGCTTGGTGGCCCCGTTGGATATCACCTACGAGCAGTACTTC.

Concerning this clone itself: A read error may account for a junction end that differs from germline. This sequence joins TRBV2 and TRBJ2-3; D assignment may be TRBD1 or TRBD2 (5 bases each). The germline CDR1 and CDR2 sequences are SNHLY and FYNNEI. The CDR3 runs 14 residues. The CDR3 nucleotides are TGCTTCACAAGCAGGGAGCGATCCACAGATACGCAGTATTTT. Its translation: CFTSRERSTDTQYF.

This clone turned up a few times. The CDR3, as DNA: TGTGCCAGTAGAGAGGACCGGGAAGGCTATGGCTACACCTTC. It specifies CASREDREGYGYTF. The chain recombines TRBV19 with TRBJ1-2; the D is unclear. The CDR3 loop spans 14 amino acids. Trimming pared 6 bases from V and 4 bases from J, leaving 15 bases between. Germline-derived CDR1 and CDR2 are LNHDA and SQIVND (reference sequence).

The chain uses TRBV18 and TRBJ1-1, with unresolved D. V lost 3 bases and J 0 bases, leaving 8 bases between the germline ends. Germline CDR1 and CDR2: KGHSH and LQKENI. This CDR3 has 14 residues. In DNA form, the CDR3 reads TGTGCCAGCTCACCTTCCTTGATGAACACTGAAGCTTTCTTT. It encodes CASSPSLMNTEAFF. The full variable domain, its missing parts supplied by reference TRBV18 and TRBJ1-1, is NAGVMQNPRHLVRRRGQEARLRCSPMKGHSHVYWYRQLPEEGLKFMVYLQKENIIDESGMPKERFSAEFPKEGPSILRIQQVVRGDSAAYFCASSPSLMNTEAFFGQGTRLTVV.

This clone was found a few times. The V call is TRBV29-1, the J call TRBJ1-1; no firm D call. The CDR3 covers 13 residues. CDR1 and CDR2 (germline): SQVTM, ANQGSEA. Between the trimmed V and J ends, which lost 0 bases and 6 bases, there was a span of 11 bases. The CDR3 region is CSVEDLRVAEAFF. DNA for the CDR3: TGCAGCGTTGAAGATCTAAGGGTAGCTGAAGCTTTCTTT.

The V and J genes are TRBV28 and TRBJ2-3; the match to TRBD1 covers 9 bases. CDR1 is MDHEN, CDR2 SYDVKM, per germline. The CDR3 totals 14 residues. Trimming took 4 bases from V and 1 from J; bases not matched to a gene: 0. In DNA form, the CDR3 reads TGTGCCAGCAGTTGGACAGGGGGCACAGATACGCAGTATTTT. This encodes CASSWTGGTDTQYF.